The source of this TCR beta chain is a study of T cell changes during pregnancy in multiple sclerosis (dated by TCRdb to about 2019). Background on the whole study: In women with multiple sclerosis, the researchers looked at how the T cell repertoire shifted as pregnancy progressed.

From the cysteine through the phenylalanine, the CDR3 covers 13 amino acids. Solely the CDR3 DNA is kept, with 39 bases framed from the first base. V is clipped by 4 bases and J by 7 bases, and the sequence between their germline boundaries is 10 bases long. Based on the germline V gene (reference sequence), the CDR1 and CDR2 sequences are SEHNR and FQNEAQ. Library preparation used the immunoSEQ multiplex PCR assay. Entries here come from immuneACCESS through TCRdb and include only in-frame sequences with V and J called. Some clones fail to appear in such tables; in the studies checked, an unresolved V gene covers under half of the shortfall, and the cause of the remainder is unknown. Across this sample there are over 40,000 clones, with about nine tenths seen only once. The top ten clonotypes cover around 1% of the sample. On this clone itself: What antigen it recognizes has not been identified. Per-base quality was not reported, and no clone a single base away is much larger than it.

The sequence joins TRBV7-9 to TRBJ1-4; a weak D assignment points to TRBD1 (5 bases agree). The sequences come from CD4+ T cells from peripheral blood mononuclear cells, collected in the second trimester of pregnancy. The receptor was isolated from a female donor with multiple sclerosis, enrolled in a pregnancy study. Here the CDR3 is given as CASSSAGSEKLFF. Here is the DNA: TGTGCCAGCAGCTCGGCAGGGTCTGAAAAACTGTTTTTT.